These 32 T cell receptor beta chains originate from one sample sequenced in a study of blood T cells in healthy people across ages (dated by TCRdb to the mid-2010s). The library was prepared using 5' RACE. The sequencing machine was an Illumina HiSeq 2500. A second PCR of about 7 to 12 cycles was run with a J-beta primer mix and a sample-barcoded 5' primer. Using fastp at Q25 and MiXCR, TCRdb reprocessed the public reads and kept productive beta chains. Merged by CDR3 protein, the rows form single entries marked with the most common genes and DNA. The sample profile shows about a million distinct CDR3 sequences; roughly 43% of them were found once. 13% of the sample goes to the ten largest clones. The sample consisted of blood. These receptors were collected from a man younger than 45 in good health.

This clonotype was seen a few times. The gene calls are TRBV6-1 and TRBJ1-6, with D perhaps TRBD1 (5 bases). V lost 4 bases to trimming and J lost 7 bases, with 14 bases between them. This CDR3 has 15 residues. CDR1 and CDR2 (germline): MNHNS, SASEGT. CDR3 DNA sequence: TGTGCCAGCAGTGTGGGGACGGCTGCAAATTCACCCCTCCACTTT. It codes for CASSVGTAANSPLHF.

The count of this clonotype is one. This chain uses TRBV5-1 with TRBJ2-3, with a possible D match to TRBD1 (6 bases). V gave up 5 bases and J gave up 3 bases, with 13 bases separating them. The CDR3 contains 14 residues. Germline V gene data show CDR1 as SGHRS and CDR2 as YFSETQ. The CDR3 protein is CASRLGGRTDTQYF. In DNA, the CDR3 is TGCGCCAGCAGGTTAGGGGGTCGGACAGATACGCAGTATTTT. The full variable domain, completed using reference TRBV5-1 and TRBJ2-3, is KAGVTQTPRYLIKTRGQQVTLSCSPISGHRSVSWYQQTPGQGLQFLFEYFSETQRNKGNFPGRFSGRQFSNSRSEMNVSTLELGDSALYLCASRLGGRTDTQYFGPGTRLTVL.

The chain is built from TRBV19 and TRBJ2-3; D is unresolved. Germline V gene lookup returns CDR1 LNHDA and CDR2 SQIVND (reference sequence). With 4 bases removed from V and 2 bases from J, the gap between germline ends came to 13 bases. The CDR3 totals 15 residues. The CDR3 here is CASSTLKGPTDTQYF. DNA of the CDR3: TGTGCCAGTAGTACGCTCAAGGGTCCCACAGATACGCAGTATTTT.

The chain uses TRBV6-5 and TRBJ2-7, with 8 bases that match TRBD1. The trim removed 2 bases at V and 7 bases at J, leaving 13 bases unmatched. The germline V gene encodes CDR1 MNHEY and CDR2 SVGAGI. This CDR3 contains 16 residues. The CDR3 is CASSYQGATVGDEQYF. CDR3 bases: TGTGCCAGCAGTTACCAGGGGGCCACCGTTGGGGATGAGCAGTACTTC.

The chain recombines TRBV6-2 or TRBV6-3 with TRBJ2-1, with a possible D match to TRBD2 (7 bases). V was cut by 5 bases and J by 6 bases, with 17 bases left in between. The CDR3 contains 15 residues. CDR1 MNHEY and CDR2 SVGEGT come from the germline V gene. The CDR3: CASSPIGGAGNEQFF. CDR3 nucleotide sequence: TGTGCCAGCAGTCCCATAGGGGGGGCCGGCAATGAGCAGTTCTTC.

This clonotype came up a few times. The J gene is TRBJ2-5, the V gene TRBV24-1, with 8 bases identical to TRBD1. The CDR3 has 13 residues. Trimming removed 4 bases from V and 9 bases from J; junction bases left unmatched: 6. In germline, CDR1 is KGHDR, CDR2 SFDVKD. In nucleotides, the CDR3 is TGTGCCACCAGTGAGGGACAGGAATTGCCCCAGTACTTC. It translates to CATSEGQELPQYF.

This clonotype has a single count. The V and J genes are TRBV20-1 and TRBJ2-4; D gene uncertain. The DNA end lines up better with TRBJ2-7; the J call may be wrong. Germline V gives CDR1 DFQATT, CDR2 SNEGSKA (reference sequence). The CDR3 runs to 11 residues. The CDR3 is CSANYVDEQYF. CDR3 coding DNA: TGCAGTGCTAACTACGTAGACGAGCAGTACTTC.

V gene TRBV27 combines with J gene TRBJ1-2, with a weak D call TRBD1 (5 bases). This CDR3 contains 12 residues. Germline V CDR1 and CDR2: MNHEY, SMNVEV (reference sequence). V was cut by 6 bases and J by 8 bases, with 13 bases left in between. CDR3 loop: CASSPQGWGYTF. In DNA form, the CDR3 reads TGTGCCAGCAGCCCTCAGGGATGGGGCTACACCTTC.

V is TRBV12-3 or TRBV12-4 and J is TRBJ1-5; TRBD1 might be the D (5 bases). Trimming left V 6 bases short and J 5 bases short, with 14 bases between. The CDR3 has 14 residues. As DNA, the CDR3 is TGTGCCAGCAGGCCGGGACGGAACGATCAGCCCCAGCATTTT. Its translation is CASRPGRNDQPQHF.

V is TRBV27 and J is TRBJ2-2; 9 bases match TRBD1. Germline CDR1 and CDR2: MNHEY and SMNVEV (reference sequence). With 7 bases clipped from V and 4 bases from J, the junction kept 10 bases outside the gene matches. This CDR3 contains 16 residues. The CDR3 loop reads CASTLGDRVSTGELFF. Here the CDR3 DNA reads TGTGCCAGCACTCTAGGGGACAGGGTGAGCACCGGGGAGCTGTTTTTT.

The gene calls are TRBV10-1 and TRBJ2-3; TRBD1 agrees at 8 bases. The CDR3 loop spans 15 amino acids. From germline, CDR1 is WNHNN and CDR2 SYGVQD (reference sequence). The V gene end was trimmed by 5 bases and the J gene end by 5 bases; junction bases not matched to a gene: 9. DNA for the CDR3: TGCGCCAGCAGTTCGACAGGGGCGCTCGGAGATACGCAGTATTTT. Translated: CASSSTGALGDTQYF.

The J gene is TRBJ2-5, the V gene TRBV2, with D tentatively TRBD1 (6 bases). The V gene lost 1 base and the J gene lost 1 base, with 16 bases spanning the gap. The CDR3 spans 17 residues. Germline V gene sequence: CDR1 SNHLY, CDR2 FYNNEI. CDR3 nucleotide sequence: TGTGCCAGCAGTGAAGGGTACAGGGTCAGTACCCAAGAGACCCAGTACTTC. This gives the protein CASSEGYRVSTQETQYF.

This clonotype appeared a few times. This chain connects TRBV7-2 to TRBJ2-5; 9 bases align to TRBD2. From germline, CDR1 is SGHTA and CDR2 FQGNSA. The junction had 15 bases not matched to a gene; V was cut back by 5 bases and J by 2 bases. There are 18 residues in the CDR3. The CDR3 reads CASSAFGGLTSGQETQYF. The DNA of the CDR3 is TGTGCCAGCAGCGCCTTTGGGGGCCTAACTAGCGGGCAAGAGACCCAGTACTTC.

V gene TRBV3-1 combines with J gene TRBJ2-5; 7 bases match TRBD1. The tail of the sequence fits TRBJ2-7 better, so the J call may be wrong. The CDR3 contains 14 residues. CDR1 LGHDT and CDR2 YNNKEL come from the germline V gene (reference sequence). CDR3 protein: CASSRDSLSYEQYF. In nucleotides, the CDR3 is TGTGCCAGCAGTCGGGACAGCTTATCCTACGAGCAGTACTTC.

This sequence joins TRBV7-2 and TRBJ2-1; 7 positions match TRBD2. Per germline, CDR1 SGHTA and CDR2 FQGNSA. The length of the CDR3 is 17 residues. V trimming: 1 base; J trimming: 2 bases; junction bases outside the gene matches: 8. The CDR3 spells CASSLVSGGTPYNEQFF. The DNA for the CDR3 is TGTGCCAGCAGCTTAGTCTCGGGGGGAACCCCCTACAATGAGCAGTTCTTC.

J is TRBJ1-2 and V is TRBV12-3 or TRBV12-4; no definite D call. V gave up 4 bases and J gave up 4 bases, with 13 bases separating them. This CDR3 has 14 residues. The CDR3 is CASSSAGSIYGYTF. The CDR3 nucleotides read TGTGCCAGCAGTTCCGCAGGTTCTATCTATGGCTACACCTTC.

CDR3 loop: CSAEGRDTEAFF. The CDR3 DNA reads as TGCAGCGCCGAAGGCAGGGACACTGAAGCTTTCTTT. The chain uses TRBV29-1 and TRBJ1-1; possibly TRBD1 for D (5 bases). The ends were cut back, 7 bases at V and 3 bases at J, with 12 bases in the middle. Germline CDR1 is SQVTM and CDR2 is ANQGSEA. The CDR3 loop spans 12 amino acids. Variable domain in full (rest from reference TRBV29-1 and TRBJ1-1): SAVISQKPSRDICQRGTSLTIQCQVDSQVTMMFWYRQQPGQSLTLIATANQGSEATYESGFVIDKFPISRPNLTFSTLTVSNMSPEDSSIYLCSAEGRDTEAFFGQGTRLTVV.

This chain links TRBV2 with TRBJ2-7, with 11 positions matching TRBD2. CDR1 is SNHLY and CDR2 is FYNNEI in the germline V gene. This CDR3 has 13 residues. The V and J ends lost 6 bases and 2 bases, in that order; junction bases with no gene match: 0. The CDR3 reads CASRLAGAYEQYF. In DNA, the CDR3 is TGTGCCAGCAGACTAGCGGGGGCCTACGAGCAGTACTTC.

Comments on this clonotype: At one end the junction does not follow the germline gene, possibly because of a read error. The chain has TRBV29-1 and TRBJ2-7, with D tentatively TRBD2 (5 bases). The CDR3 extends over 16 amino acids. Germline CDR1 reads SQVTM; CDR2 reads ANQGSEA. CDR3 region: CSAEESGVGSSYEQYF. The CDR3 region has the DNA TGCAGCGCTGAAGAGTCCGGGGTGGGATCCTCCTACGAGCAGTACTTC.

The J gene is TRBJ2-3, the V gene TRBV28, with D tentatively TRBD1 (5 bases). Germline V lookup: CDR1 MDHEN, CDR2 SYDVKM. Trimming left V 6 bases short and J 0 bases short, with 13 bases between. The CDR3 loop spans 15 amino acids. This CDR3 is CASSSTGPSTDTQYF. Written as DNA, the CDR3 is TGTGCCAGCAGCTCCACAGGCCCTAGCACAGATACGCAGTATTTT.

This chain connects TRBV7-2 to TRBJ2-3, with a possible D match to TRBD2 (6 bases). The CDR3 length is 13 residues. Trimming took off 6 bases at V and 4 bases at J, with 11 bases between the two ends. CDR1 and CDR2 from the germline V gene are SGHTA and FQGNSA. CDR3: CASSSRDADTQYF. DNA for the CDR3: TGTGCCAGCAGTTCGCGGGACGCAGATACGCAGTATTTT.

The chain has TRBV6-1 and TRBJ2-5; D is perhaps TRBD1 (5 bases). Germline values: CDR1 MNHNS, CDR2 SASEGT. The CDR3 length is 15 residues. In DNA, the CDR3 is TGTGCGCTCAAAGGGAAGGTGGGGCAAAGGGAGACCCAGTACTTC. Its protein is CALKGKVGQRETQYF.

The chain combines TRBV9 with TRBJ2-3, with D unclear. The CDR3 extends over 17 amino acids. Germline V gene lookup returns CDR1 SGDLS and CDR2 YYNGEE. V lost 4 bases, J lost 5 bases, and 23 bases lay in between. The CDR3 coding sequence is TGTGCCAGCAGCCAAAGGGTTACGGAACTTCCTCAAGATACGCAGTATTTT. It specifies CASSQRVTELPQDTQYF.

This rearrangement joins TRBV7-8 to TRBJ2-7; D ambiguous. The CDR3 consists of 14 residues. V lost 1 base and J lost 5, with 12 bases in between. CDR1 and CDR2 from the germline V gene are SGHVS and FQNEAQ. The CDR3 bases are TGTGCCAGCAGCTTAGTCTCCCTGATCCACGAGCAGTACTTC. Its translation: CASSLVSLIHEQYF.

Regarding this clonotype: An end of the junction differs from the germline gene, which may be a read error. CDR3 sequence reads: CASSTRDRIQETRYF. The CDR3 bases are TGCGCCAGCAGCACCCGGGACCGAATACAAGAGACCCGGTACTTC. The V call is TRBV4-1, the J call TRBJ2-5; possibly TRBD1 or TRBD2 for D (5 bases each). Germline V gene data show CDR1 as MGHRA and CDR2 as YSYEKL. The CDR3 covers 15 residues.

Only one count was recorded for this clonotype. CDR3 nucleotide sequence: TGTGCCAGCAGTCCAACCCGGGCCGGCTCACCCCTCCACTTT. Translation gives CASSPTRAGSPLHF. This chain links TRBV7-2 with TRBJ1-6, with D unclear. CDR3 length equals 14 residues. V lost 6 bases to trimming and J lost 10 bases, with 16 bases between them. Germline CDR1 and CDR2: SGHTA and FQGNSA.

This clonotype was observed a handful of times. This chain joins TRBV6-5 and TRBJ2-1; 9 bases are a match to TRBD1. The J segment lost 3 bases and the V segment lost 2 bases, leaving 2 bases of the junction unmatched. This CDR3 is 15 amino acids long. Germline lookup yields CDR1 MNHEY and CDR2 SVGAGI. The CDR3 protein is CASSYRDRDYNEQFF. In nucleotides, the CDR3 is TGTGCCAGCAGTTACCGGGACAGGGACTACAATGAGCAGTTCTTC.

The V call is TRBV29-1, the J call TRBJ2-1; D might be TRBD2 (8 bases). Trimming pared 7 bases from V and 4 bases from J, leaving 17 bases between. The length of the CDR3 is 14 residues. Germline V lookup: CDR1 SQVTM, CDR2 ANQGSEA. CDR3 loop: CSAGRGTAYNEQFF. The CDR3 nucleotides are TGCAGCGCCGGGAGGGGGACAGCTTACAATGAGCAGTTCTTC.

This clonotype was counted between two and nine times. The chain employs TRBV29-1 and TRBJ2-1; 7 bases line up with TRBD2. This CDR3 has 12 residues. The V gene's germline CDR1 is SQVTM and CDR2 ANQGSEA. V shed 6 bases, J shed 9 bases, and the junction held 8 bases outside the gene matches. CDR3: CSVPWGGTEQFF. For the CDR3, the DNA is TGCAGCGTACCCTGGGGGGGTACTGAGCAGTTCTTC.

This rearrangement joins TRBV27 to TRBJ2-5, with unresolved D. The end of the DNA fits TRBJ2-7 better, so the J call may be wrong. The germline V gene has CDR1 MNHEY and CDR2 SMNVEV (reference sequence). There are 12 residues in the CDR3. The CDR3 nucleotides read TGTGCCAGCAGTTTTCGGTCTGGCGAGCAGTACTTC. This sequence encodes CASSFRSGEQYF.

The chain combines TRBV28 with TRBJ1-2; D is unresolved. CDR1 and CDR2 from the germline V gene are MDHEN and SYDVKM. V was cut by 8 bases and J by 2 bases, with 9 bases left in between. This CDR3 is 12 amino acids long. CDR3: CASQRANYGYTF. As DNA, the CDR3 is TGTGCCAGCCAACGGGCCAACTATGGCTACACCTTC.

The J gene is TRBJ2-6, the V gene TRBV28; 9 nucleotides align to TRBD1. V trimming: 5 bases; J trimming: 4 bases; junction bases outside the gene matches: 6. Germline CDR1 is MDHEN and CDR2 is SYDVKM. The length of the CDR3 is 16 residues. As DNA, the CDR3 is TGTGCCAGCAGTGAACAGGGGGCATCGGGGGCCAACGTCCTGACTTTC. Protein product: CASSEQGASGANVLTF.